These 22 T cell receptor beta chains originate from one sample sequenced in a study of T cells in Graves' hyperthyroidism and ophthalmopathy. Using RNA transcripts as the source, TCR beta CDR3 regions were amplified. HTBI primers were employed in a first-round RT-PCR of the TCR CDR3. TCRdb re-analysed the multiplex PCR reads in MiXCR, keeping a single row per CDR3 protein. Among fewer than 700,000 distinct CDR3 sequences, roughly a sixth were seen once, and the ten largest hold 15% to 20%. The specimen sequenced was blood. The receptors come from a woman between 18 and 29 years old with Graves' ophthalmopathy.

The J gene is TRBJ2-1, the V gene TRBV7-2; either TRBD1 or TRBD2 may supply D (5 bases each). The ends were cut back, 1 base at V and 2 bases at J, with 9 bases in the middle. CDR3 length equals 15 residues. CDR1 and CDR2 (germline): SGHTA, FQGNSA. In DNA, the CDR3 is TGTGCCAGCAGCTTAGAGGGGAGCCCCTACAATGAGCAGTTCTTC. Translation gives CASSLEGSPYNEQFF.

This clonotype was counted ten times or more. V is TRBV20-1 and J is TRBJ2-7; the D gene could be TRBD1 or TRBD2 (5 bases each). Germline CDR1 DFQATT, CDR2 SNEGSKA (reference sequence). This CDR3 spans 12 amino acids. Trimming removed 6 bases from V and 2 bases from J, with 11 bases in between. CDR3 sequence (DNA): TGCAGTGCCACCGGGACGGCCTACGAGCAGTACTTC. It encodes CSATGTAYEQYF.

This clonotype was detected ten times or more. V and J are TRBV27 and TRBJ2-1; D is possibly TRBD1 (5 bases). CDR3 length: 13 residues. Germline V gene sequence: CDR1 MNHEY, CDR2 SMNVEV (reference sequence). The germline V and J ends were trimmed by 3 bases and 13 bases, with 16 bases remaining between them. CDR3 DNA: TGTGCCAGCAGTTTCCTGGACACTCCGGCCCAGTTCTTC. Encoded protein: CASSFLDTPAQFF.

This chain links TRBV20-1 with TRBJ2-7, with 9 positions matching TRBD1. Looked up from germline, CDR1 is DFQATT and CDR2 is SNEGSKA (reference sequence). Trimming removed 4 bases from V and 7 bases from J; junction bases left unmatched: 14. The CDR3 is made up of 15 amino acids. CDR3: CSAMGGDRVYGEQYF. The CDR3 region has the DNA TGCAGTGCTATGGGGGGGGACAGGGTCTACGGGGAGCAGTACTTC.

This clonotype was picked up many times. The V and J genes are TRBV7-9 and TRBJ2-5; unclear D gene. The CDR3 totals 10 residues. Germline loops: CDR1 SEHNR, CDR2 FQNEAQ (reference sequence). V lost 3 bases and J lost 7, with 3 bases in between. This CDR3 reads CASSLGTQYF. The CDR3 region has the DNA TGTGCCAGCAGCTTGGGGACCCAGTACTTC.

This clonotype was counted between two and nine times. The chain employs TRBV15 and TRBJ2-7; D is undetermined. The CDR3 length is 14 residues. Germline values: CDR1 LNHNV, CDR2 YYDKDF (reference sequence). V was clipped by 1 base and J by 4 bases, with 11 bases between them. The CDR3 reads CATSRVAEKYEQYF. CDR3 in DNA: TGTGCCACCAGCAGAGTTGCAGAAAAGTACGAGCAGTACTTC.

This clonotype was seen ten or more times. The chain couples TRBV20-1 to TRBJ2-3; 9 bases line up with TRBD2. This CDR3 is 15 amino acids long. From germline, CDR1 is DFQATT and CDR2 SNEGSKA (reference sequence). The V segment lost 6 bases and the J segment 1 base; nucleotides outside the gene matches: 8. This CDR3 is CSANPPSGGTDTQYF. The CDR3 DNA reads TGCAGTGCCAACCCACCTAGCGGGGGCACAGATACGCAGTATTTT.

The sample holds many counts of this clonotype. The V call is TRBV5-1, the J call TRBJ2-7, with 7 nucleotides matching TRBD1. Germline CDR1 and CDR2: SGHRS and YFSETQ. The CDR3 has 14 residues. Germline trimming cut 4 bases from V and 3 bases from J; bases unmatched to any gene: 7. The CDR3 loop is CASSLLGQNYEQYF. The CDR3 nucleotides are TGCGCCAGCAGCCTCTTGGGACAGAACTACGAGCAGTACTTC.

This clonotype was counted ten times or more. In DNA, the CDR3 is TGTGCCAGCAGTTTAATCTCGGCAGTCAACACTGAAGCTTTCTTT. As protein: CASSLISAVNTEAFF. The chain combines TRBV28 with TRBJ1-1, with D hard to call. Germline V lookup: CDR1 MDHEN, CDR2 SYDVKM. The CDR3 is made up of 15 amino acids. Between the trimmed V and J ends, which lost 2 bases and 2 bases, there was a span of 12 bases.

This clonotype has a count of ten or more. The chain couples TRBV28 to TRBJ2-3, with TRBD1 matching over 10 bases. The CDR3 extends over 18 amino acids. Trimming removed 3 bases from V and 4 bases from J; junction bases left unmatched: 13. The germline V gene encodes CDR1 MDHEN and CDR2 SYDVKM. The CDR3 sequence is CASSFPQWDRGPSDTQYF. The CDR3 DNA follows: TGTGCCAGCAGTTTCCCCCAATGGGACAGGGGCCCGTCAGATACGCAGTATTTT.

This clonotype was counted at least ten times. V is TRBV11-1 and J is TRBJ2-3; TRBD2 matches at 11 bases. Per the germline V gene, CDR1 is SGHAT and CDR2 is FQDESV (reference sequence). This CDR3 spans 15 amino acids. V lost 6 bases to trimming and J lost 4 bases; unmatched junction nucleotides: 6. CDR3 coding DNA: TGTGCCAGCAGTCCTAGCGGGAGGACCGCAGATACGCAGTATTTT. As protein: CASSPSGRTADTQYF.

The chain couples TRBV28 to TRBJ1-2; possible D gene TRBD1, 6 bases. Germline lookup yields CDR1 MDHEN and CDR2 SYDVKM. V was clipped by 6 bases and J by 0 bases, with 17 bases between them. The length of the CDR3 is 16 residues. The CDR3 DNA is TGTGCCAGCAGCCCCATGGGACACCCAGCTAACTATGGCTACACCTTC. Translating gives CASSPMGHPANYGYTF.

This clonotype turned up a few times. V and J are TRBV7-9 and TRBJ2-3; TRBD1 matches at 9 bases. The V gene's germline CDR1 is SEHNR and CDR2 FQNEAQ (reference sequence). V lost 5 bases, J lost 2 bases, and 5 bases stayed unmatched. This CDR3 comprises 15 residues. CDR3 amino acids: CASSRRTGDTDTQYF. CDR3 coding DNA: TGTGCCAGCAGCCGAAGGACAGGGGACACAGATACGCAGTATTTT.

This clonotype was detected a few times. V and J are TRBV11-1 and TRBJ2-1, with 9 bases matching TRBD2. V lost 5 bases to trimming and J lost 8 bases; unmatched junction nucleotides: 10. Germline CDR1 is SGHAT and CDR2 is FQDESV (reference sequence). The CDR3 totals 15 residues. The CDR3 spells CASSPNIGTSYEQFF. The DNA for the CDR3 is TGTGCCAGCAGCCCAAACATTGGGACTAGCTATGAGCAGTTCTTC. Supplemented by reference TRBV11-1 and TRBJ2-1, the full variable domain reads EAEVAQSPRYKITEKSQAVAFWCDPISGHATLYWYRQILGQGPELLVQFQDESVVDDSQLPKDRFSAERLKGVDSTLKIQPAELGDSAMYLCASSPNIGTSYEQFFGPGTRLTVL.

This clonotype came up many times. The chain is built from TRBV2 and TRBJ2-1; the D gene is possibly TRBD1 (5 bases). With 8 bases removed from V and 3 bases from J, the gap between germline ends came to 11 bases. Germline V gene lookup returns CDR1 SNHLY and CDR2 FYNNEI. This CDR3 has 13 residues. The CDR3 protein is CASLSQDYNEQFF. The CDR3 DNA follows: TGTGCCAGCCTTTCACAGGACTACAATGAGCAGTTCTTC. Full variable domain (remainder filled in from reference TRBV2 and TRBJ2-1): EPEVTQTPSHQVTQMGQEVILRCVPISNHLYFYWYRQILGQKVEFLVSFYNNEISEKSEIFDDQFSVERPDGSNFTLKIRSTKLEDSAMYFCASLSQDYNEQFFGPGTRLTVL.

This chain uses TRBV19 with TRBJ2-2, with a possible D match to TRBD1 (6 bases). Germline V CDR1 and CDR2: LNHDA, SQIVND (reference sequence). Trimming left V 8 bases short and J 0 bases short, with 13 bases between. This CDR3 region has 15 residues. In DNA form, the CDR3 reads TGTGCCAGTTCGCCACAGGGCCCGAACACCGGGGAGCTGTTTTTT. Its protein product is CASSPQGPNTGELFF.

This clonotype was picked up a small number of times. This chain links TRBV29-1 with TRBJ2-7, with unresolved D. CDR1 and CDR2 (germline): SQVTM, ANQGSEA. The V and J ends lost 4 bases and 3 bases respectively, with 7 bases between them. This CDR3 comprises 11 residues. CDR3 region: CSVVKSYEQYF. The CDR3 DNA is TGCAGCGTTGTCAAGAGCTACGAGCAGTACTTC.

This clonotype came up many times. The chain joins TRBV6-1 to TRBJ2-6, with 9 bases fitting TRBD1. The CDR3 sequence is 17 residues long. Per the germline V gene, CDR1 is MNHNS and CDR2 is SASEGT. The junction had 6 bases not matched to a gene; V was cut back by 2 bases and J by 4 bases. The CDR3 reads CASSERRTGVGANVLTF. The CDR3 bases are TGTGCCAGCAGTGAAAGAAGGACAGGGGTCGGGGCCAACGTCCTGACTTTC.

The CDR3 loop reads CSARESQGSNQPQHF. The CDR3 coding sequence is TGCAGTGCTAGAGAATCTCAGGGCTCCAATCAGCCCCAGCATTTT. The V gene is TRBV20-1, the J gene TRBJ1-5; tentative D call: TRBD1 (5 bases). The CDR3 consists of 15 residues. CDR1 and CDR2 (germline): DFQATT, SNEGSKA (reference sequence). Trimming left V 0 bases short and J 3 bases short, with 12 bases between.

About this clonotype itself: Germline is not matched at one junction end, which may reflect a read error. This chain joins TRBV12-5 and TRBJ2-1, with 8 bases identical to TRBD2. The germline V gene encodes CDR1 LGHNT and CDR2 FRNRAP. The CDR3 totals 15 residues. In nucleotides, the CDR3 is TGTGCTAGTGGTCCCGGGGGGGGGGCCGGCAATGAGCAGTCCTTC. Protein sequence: CASGPGGGAGNEQSF.

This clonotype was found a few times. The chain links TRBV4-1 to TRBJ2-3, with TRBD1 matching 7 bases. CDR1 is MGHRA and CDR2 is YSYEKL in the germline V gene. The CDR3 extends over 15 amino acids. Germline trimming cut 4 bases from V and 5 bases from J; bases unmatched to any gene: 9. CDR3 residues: CASSPLQGNEDTQYF. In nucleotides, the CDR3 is TGCGCCAGCAGCCCCTTACAGGGGAATGAAGATACGCAGTATTTT.

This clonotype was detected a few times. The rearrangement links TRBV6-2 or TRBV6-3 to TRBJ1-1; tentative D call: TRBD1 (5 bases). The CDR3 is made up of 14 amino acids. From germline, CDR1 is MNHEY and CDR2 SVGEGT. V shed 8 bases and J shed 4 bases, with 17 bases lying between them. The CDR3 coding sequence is TGTGCCAGCGCTAAGGGGTGGCCGAGCACTGAAGCTTTCTTT. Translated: CASAKGWPSTEAFF.